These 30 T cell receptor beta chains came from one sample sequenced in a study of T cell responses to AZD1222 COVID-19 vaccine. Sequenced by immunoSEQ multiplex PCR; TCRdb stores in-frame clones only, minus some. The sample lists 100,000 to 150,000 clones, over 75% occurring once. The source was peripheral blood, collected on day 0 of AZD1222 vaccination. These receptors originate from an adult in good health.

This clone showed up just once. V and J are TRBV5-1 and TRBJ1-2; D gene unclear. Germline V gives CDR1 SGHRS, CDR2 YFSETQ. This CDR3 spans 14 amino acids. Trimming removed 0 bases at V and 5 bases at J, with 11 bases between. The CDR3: CASSLAGEGYGYTF. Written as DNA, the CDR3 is TGCGCCAGCAGCTTGGCCGGGGAAGGGTATGGCTACACCTTC.

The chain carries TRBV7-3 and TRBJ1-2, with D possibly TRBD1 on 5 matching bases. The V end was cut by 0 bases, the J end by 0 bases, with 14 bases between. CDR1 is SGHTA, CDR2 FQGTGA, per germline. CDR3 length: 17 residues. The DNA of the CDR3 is TGTGCCAGCAGCTTAACGGGGAGGGGTGCTTCTAACTATGGCTACACCTTC. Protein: CASSLTGRGASNYGYTF.

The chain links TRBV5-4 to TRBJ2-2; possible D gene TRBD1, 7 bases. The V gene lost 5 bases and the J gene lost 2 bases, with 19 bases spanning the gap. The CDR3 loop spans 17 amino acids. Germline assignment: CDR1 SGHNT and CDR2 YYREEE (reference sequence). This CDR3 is CASRNRQGGINTGELFF. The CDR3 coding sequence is TGTGCCAGCAGAAATAGACAGGGAGGAATTAACACCGGGGAGCTGTTTTTT. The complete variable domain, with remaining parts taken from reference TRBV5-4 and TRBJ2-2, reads ETGVTQSPTHLIKTRGQQVTLRCSSQSGHNTVSWYQQALGQGPQFIFQYYREEENGRGNFPPRFSGLQFPNYSSELNVNALELDDSALYLCASRNRQGGINTGELFFGEGSRLTVL.

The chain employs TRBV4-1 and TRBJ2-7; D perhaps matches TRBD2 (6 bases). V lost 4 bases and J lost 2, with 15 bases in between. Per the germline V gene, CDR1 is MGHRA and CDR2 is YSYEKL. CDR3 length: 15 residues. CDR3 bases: TGCGCCAGCAGCCCAGGGCCGGGGGAAACCTACGAGCAGTACTTC. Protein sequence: CASSPGPGETYEQYF.

Here the CDR3 reads CASSLIGQPQHF. The CDR3 DNA sequence: TGTGCCAGCAGTTTGATTGGGCAGCCCCAGCATTTT. The chain joins TRBV28 to TRBJ1-5; unclear D gene. The germline V gene encodes CDR1 MDHEN and CDR2 SYDVKM. The CDR3 totals 12 residues. The V and J ends lost 3 bases and 7 bases respectively, with 7 bases between them.

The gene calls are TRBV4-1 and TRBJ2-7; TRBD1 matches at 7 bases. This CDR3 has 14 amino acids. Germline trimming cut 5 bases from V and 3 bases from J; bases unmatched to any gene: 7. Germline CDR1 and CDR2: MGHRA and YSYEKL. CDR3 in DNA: TGCGCCAGCAGCACCCGACAGGGATACTACGAGCAGTACTTC. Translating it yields CASSTRQGYYEQYF.

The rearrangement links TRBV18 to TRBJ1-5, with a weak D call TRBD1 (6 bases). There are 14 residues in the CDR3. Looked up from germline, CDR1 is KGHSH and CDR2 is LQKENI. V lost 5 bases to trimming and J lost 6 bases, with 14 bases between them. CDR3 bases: TGTGCCAGCTCAGCGGACGAGGGGGTTCAGCCCCAGCATTTT. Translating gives CASSADEGVQPQHF.

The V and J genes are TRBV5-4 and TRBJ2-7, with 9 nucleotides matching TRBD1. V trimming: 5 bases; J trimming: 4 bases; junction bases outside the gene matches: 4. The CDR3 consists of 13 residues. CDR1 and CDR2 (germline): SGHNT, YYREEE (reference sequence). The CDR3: CASSHRGQYEQYF. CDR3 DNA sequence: TGTGCCAGCAGTCACAGGGGGCAGTACGAGCAGTACTTC. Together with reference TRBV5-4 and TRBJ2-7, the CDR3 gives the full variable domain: ETGVTQSPTHLIKTRGQQVTLRCSSQSGHNTVSWYQQALGQGPQFIFQYYREEENGRGNFPPRFSGLQFPNYSSELNVNALELDDSALYLCASSHRGQYEQYFGPGTRLTVT.

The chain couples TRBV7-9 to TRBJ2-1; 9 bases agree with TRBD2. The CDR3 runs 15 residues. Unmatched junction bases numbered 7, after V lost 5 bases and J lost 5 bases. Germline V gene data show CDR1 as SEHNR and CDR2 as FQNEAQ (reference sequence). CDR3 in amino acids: CASSVGGGANNEQFF. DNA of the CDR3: TGTGCCAGCAGCGTCGGCGGGGGGGCTAACAATGAGCAGTTCTTC.

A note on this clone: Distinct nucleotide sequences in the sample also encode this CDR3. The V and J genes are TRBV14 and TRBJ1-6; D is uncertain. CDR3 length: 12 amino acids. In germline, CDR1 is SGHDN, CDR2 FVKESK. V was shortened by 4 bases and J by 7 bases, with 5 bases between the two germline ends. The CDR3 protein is CASSLQNSPLHF. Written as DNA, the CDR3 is TGTGCCAGCAGCCTCCAGAATTCACCCCTCCACTTT.

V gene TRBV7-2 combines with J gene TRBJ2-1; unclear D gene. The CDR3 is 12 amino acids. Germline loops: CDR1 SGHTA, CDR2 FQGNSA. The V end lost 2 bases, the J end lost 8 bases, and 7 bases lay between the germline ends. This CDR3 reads CASSLIGHEQFF. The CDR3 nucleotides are TGTGCCAGCAGCTTAATAGGACATGAGCAGTTCTTC.

The CDR3 spells CASSKRNTIYF. The CDR3 nucleotides are TGTGCCAGCAGCAAAAGAAACACCATATATTTT. The V gene is TRBV21-1, the J gene TRBJ1-3. TRBV21-1 is noted as a pseudogene. CDR3 length: 11 residues.

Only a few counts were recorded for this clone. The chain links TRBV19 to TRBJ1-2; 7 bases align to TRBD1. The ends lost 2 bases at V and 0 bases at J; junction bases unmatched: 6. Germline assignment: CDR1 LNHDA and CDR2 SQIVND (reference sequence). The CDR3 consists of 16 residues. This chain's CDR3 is CASSISKGAANYGYTF. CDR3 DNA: TGTGCCAGTAGTATATCCAAGGGGGCCGCTAACTATGGCTACACCTTC.

CDR3 sequence (DNA): TGTGCCAGCAGTCCTCTCCCTAAGCCGGACAGAACTAACTATGGCTACACCTTC. Its protein is CASSPLPKPDRTNYGYTF. The chain joins TRBV6-6 to TRBJ1-2; D may be TRBD1 (6 bases). CDR3 length equals 18 residues. Germline V gene sequence: CDR1 MNHNY, CDR2 SVGAGI (reference sequence). Trimming left V 5 bases short and J 0 bases short, with 22 bases between.

Here the CDR3 reads CASSQDRVGGRGNTIYF. The CDR3 DNA reads as TGCGCCAGCAGCCAAGATCGTGTAGGGGGGAGGGGAAACACCATATATTTT. The chain is built from TRBV4-1 and TRBJ1-3, with a tentative D call TRBD1 (6 bases). Germline V gene lookup returns CDR1 MGHRA and CDR2 YSYEKL. V was cut by 0 bases and J by 4 bases, with 16 bases left in between. This CDR3 comprises 17 residues.

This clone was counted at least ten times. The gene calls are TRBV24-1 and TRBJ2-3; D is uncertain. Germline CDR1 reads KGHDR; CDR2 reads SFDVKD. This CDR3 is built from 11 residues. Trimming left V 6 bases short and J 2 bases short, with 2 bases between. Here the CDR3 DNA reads TGTGCCACCAGTTACACAGATACGCAGTATTTT. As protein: CATSYTDTQYF.

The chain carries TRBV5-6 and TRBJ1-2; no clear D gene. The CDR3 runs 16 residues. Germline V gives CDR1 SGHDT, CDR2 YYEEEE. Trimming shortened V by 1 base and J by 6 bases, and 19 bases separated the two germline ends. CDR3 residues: CASSLFNIRGVHGYTF. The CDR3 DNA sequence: TGTGCCAGCAGCTTGTTTAATATTCGGGGAGTGCATGGCTACACCTTC.

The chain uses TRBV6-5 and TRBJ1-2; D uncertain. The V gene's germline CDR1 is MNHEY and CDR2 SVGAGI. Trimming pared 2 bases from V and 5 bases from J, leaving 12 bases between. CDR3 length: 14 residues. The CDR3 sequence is CASSYSGPRYGYTF. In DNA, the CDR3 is TGTGCCAGCAGTTACAGCGGCCCTCGGTATGGCTACACCTTC.

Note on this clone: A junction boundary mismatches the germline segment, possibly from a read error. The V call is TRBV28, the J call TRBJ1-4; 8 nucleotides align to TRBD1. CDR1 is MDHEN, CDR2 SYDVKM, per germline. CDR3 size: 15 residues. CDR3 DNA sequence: TGTGCCAGCAGCTTATCAGGGGGCGCATATGAAAAACTGTTTTTT. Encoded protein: CASSLSGGAYEKLFF.

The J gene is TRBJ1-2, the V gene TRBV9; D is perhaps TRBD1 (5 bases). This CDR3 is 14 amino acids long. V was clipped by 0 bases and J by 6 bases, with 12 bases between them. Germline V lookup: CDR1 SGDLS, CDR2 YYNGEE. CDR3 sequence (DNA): TGTGCCAGCAGCGTAGTCTCCTTGGGGGATGGCTACACCTTC. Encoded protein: CASSVVSLGDGYTF.

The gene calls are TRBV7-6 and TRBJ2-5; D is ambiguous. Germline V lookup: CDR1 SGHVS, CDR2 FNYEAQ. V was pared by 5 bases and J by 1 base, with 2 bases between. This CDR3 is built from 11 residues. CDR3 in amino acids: CASSLQETQYF. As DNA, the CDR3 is TGTGCCAGCAGCCTCCAAGAGACCCAGTACTTC.

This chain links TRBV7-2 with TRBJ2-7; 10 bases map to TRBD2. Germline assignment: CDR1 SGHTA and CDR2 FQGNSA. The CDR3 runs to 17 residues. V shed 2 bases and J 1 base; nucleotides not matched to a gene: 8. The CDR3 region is CASSLYGPSGGSYEQYF. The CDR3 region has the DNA TGTGCCAGCAGCTTATACGGCCCTAGCGGGGGTTCCTACGAGCAGTACTTC.

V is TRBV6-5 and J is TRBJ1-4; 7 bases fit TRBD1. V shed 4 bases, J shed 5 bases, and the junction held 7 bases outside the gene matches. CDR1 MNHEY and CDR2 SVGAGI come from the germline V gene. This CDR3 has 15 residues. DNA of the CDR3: TGTGCCAGCAGTTTCTCGGGACAGCCCAATGAAAAACTGTTTTTT. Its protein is CASSFSGQPNEKLFF.

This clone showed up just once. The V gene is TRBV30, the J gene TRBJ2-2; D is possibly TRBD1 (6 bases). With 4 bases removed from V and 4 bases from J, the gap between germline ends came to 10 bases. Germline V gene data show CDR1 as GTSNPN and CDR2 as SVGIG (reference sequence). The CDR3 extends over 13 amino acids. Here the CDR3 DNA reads TGTGCCTGGAATTCACAGGGCACCGGGGAGCTGTTTTTT. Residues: CAWNSQGTGELFF.

In DNA, the CDR3 is TGTGCCAGCAGTTTAGGGACAGGGGGATACAATGAGCAGTTCTTC. It yields the protein CASSLGTGGYNEQFF. V usage is TRBV28 and J usage is TRBJ2-1; 11 positions match TRBD1. Germline lookup yields CDR1 MDHEN and CDR2 SYDVKM. The trim removed 2 bases at V and 4 bases at J, leaving 1 base unmatched. This CDR3 is built from 15 residues.

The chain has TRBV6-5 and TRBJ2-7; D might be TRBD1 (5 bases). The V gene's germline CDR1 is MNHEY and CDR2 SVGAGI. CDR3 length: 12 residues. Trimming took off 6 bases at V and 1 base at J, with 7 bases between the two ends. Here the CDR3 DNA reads TGTGCCAGCAGCGACAGATCCTACGAGCAGTACTTC. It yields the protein CASSDRSYEQYF.

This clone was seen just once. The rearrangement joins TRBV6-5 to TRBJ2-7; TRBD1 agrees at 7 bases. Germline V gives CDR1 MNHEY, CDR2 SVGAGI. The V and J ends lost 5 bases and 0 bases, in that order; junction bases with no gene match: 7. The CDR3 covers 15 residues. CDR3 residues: CASSTGTVLSYEQYF. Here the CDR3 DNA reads TGTGCCAGCAGTACCGGGACAGTCCTCTCCTACGAGCAGTACTTC.

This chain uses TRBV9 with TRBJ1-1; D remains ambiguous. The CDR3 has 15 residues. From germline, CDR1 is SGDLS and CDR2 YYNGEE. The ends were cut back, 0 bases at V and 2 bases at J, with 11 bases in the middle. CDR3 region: CASSVGVGRNTEAFF. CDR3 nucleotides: TGTGCCAGCAGCGTAGGGGTAGGGAGAAACACTGAAGCTTTCTTT.

CDR3 region: CAGEGMNTEAFF. Here the CDR3 DNA reads TGTGCGGGGGAGGGGATGAACACTGAAGCTTTCTTT. The V and J genes are TRBV30 and TRBJ1-1; D perhaps matches TRBD1 (5 bases). This CDR3 is 12 amino acids long. Germline V gives CDR1 GTSNPN, CDR2 SVGIG (reference sequence). Drawing the rest from reference TRBV30 and TRBJ1-1, the complete variable domain is SQTIHQWPATLVQPVGSPLSLECTVEGTSNPNLYWYRQAAGRGLQLLFYSVGIGQISSEVPQNLSASRPQDRQFILSSKKLLLSDSGFYLCAGEGMNTEAFFGQGTRLTVV.

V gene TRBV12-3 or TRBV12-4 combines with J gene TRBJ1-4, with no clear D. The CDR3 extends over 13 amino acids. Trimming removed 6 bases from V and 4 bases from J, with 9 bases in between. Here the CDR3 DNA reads TGTGCCAGCAGGCCGCGGGATAATGAAAAACTGTTTTTT. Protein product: CASRPRDNEKLFF.